This T cell receptor (beta chain) comes out of a study of monozygotic twins with inflammatory bowel disease. Notes on the study in general: Especially with disease activity, IBD patients shared fewer clonotypes with others than healthy twins did. The inverse Simpson measure of TCRbeta diversity was lower in IBD patients than in healthy co-twins. Researchers reported no repertoire similarity difference between concordant and discordant twins, possibly from limited power.

A note on this clonotype: Its antigen is not identified.

Whole-blood total RNA was extracted without T cell sorting. Germline V gene lookup returns CDR1 SGHRS and CDR2 YFSETQ. CDR3 length: 16 amino acids. Reanalyzing the 5' RACE reads, TCRdb keeps one entry per CDR3 protein, without DNA. The table for this sample gives approximately 200,000 distinct CDR3 sequences. The specimen sequenced was blood. V usage is TRBV5-1 and J usage is TRBJ2-7; TCRdb calls TRBD1, which cannot be checked without DNA. This receptor was taken from a human donor with ulcerative colitis or Crohn's disease, or a healthy co-twin of an affected twin (not recorded which). CDR3 region: CASSLWGTGRSHEQYF.